Presented here are 29 T cell receptor beta chains from one specimen sequenced in a study of OX40 agonist ivuxolimab in advanced cancers. The data were produced by immunoSEQ multiplex PCR, yet TCRdb's version contains in-frame clones alone and is incomplete. The sample carries 60,000 to 80,000 clones, around 84% recorded once. Specimen: CD4+ or CD8+ T cells sorted from blood, collected in a trial of the OX40 agonist ivuxolimab. These receptors were obtained from an adult with an advanced solid tumor such as melanoma, head and neck, liver or kidney cancer.

The V call is TRBV19, the J call TRBJ1-6, with a weak D call TRBD1 (5 bases). V was shortened by 9 bases and J by 7 bases, with 13 bases between the two germline ends. This CDR3 is 13 amino acids long. The germline V gene encodes CDR1 LNHDA and CDR2 SQIVND (reference sequence). CDR3 nucleotides: TGTGCCAGCGGGGACGAGAGGAATTCACCCCTCCACTTT. It translates to CASGDERNSPLHF. The complete variable domain, with remaining parts taken from reference TRBV19 and TRBJ1-6, reads DGGITQSPKYLFRKEGQNVTLSCEQNLNHDAMYWYRQDPGQGLRLIYYSQIVNDFQKGDIAEGYSVSREKKESFPLTVTSAQKNPTAFYLCASGDERNSPLHFGNGTRLTVT.

This CDR3 reads CSVEGTGGLSYNEQFF. In DNA, the CDR3 is TGCAGCGTTGAAGGTACAGGGGGCCTGTCCTACAATGAGCAGTTCTTC. The J gene is TRBJ2-1, the V gene TRBV29-1, with TRBD1 matching 9 bases. V dropped 1 base and J dropped 1; count of bases not matched to a gene: 5. The CDR3 is 16 amino acids. Germline V gene sequence: CDR1 SQVTM, CDR2 ANQGSEA.

The V call is TRBV10-1, the J call TRBJ1-2; D is possibly TRBD1 (5 bases). Germline CDR1 reads WNHNN; CDR2 reads SYGVQD (reference sequence). This CDR3 region has 15 residues. V gave up 10 bases and J gave up 4 bases, with 22 bases separating them. CDR3 sequence: CANRTFHPPIYGYTF. The CDR3 DNA sequence: TGCGCCAACCGGACATTCCACCCCCCTATCTATGGCTACACCTTC.

This rearrangement joins TRBV18 to TRBJ1-6, with D perhaps TRBD1 (5 bases). Germline V lookup: CDR1 KGHSH, CDR2 LQKENI. This CDR3 has 16 residues. Between the trimmed V and J ends, which lost 3 bases and 0 bases, there was a span of 9 bases. CDR3 in amino acids: CASSPGPSSYNSPLHF. Here the CDR3 DNA reads TGTGCCAGCTCACCGGGGCCGAGCTCCTATAATTCACCCCTCCACTTT.

V is TRBV21-1 and J is TRBJ2-7; the tabulated D call, TRBD1, remains unverified against the DNA. TRBV21-1 is described as a pseudogene. The CDR3 totals 14 residues. CDR3 amino acids: CASSKEQNSYEQYF. DNA of the CDR3: TGTGCCAGCAGCAAAGAACAGAACTCCTACGAGCAGTACTTC.

A word on this clone: This specimen includes other DNA sequences encoding the same CDR3. J is TRBJ1-2 and V is TRBV5-1; 7 nucleotides agree with TRBD1. Germline trimming cut 4 bases from V and 4 bases from J; bases unmatched to any gene: 10. This CDR3 comprises 15 residues. Germline CDR1 is SGHRS and CDR2 is YFSETQ. As DNA, the CDR3 is TGCGCCAGCAGCCTAAGGGGGCAGGAAGGCTATGGCTACACCTTC. This codes for CASSLRGQEGYGYTF.

The rearrangement links TRBV25-1 to TRBJ2-1, with no clear D. The CDR3 covers 13 residues. The ends were cut back, 1 base at V and 5 bases at J, with 6 bases in the middle. From germline, CDR1 is MGHDK and CDR2 SYGVNS. CDR3 in amino acids: CASSEFGNNEQFF. CDR3 DNA: TGTGCCAGCAGTGAATTTGGCAACAATGAGCAGTTCTTC.

J is TRBJ2-5 and V is TRBV6-1, with TRBD2 matching over 7 bases. The CDR3 has 14 residues. CDR1 is MNHNS, CDR2 SASEGT, per germline. Unmatched junction bases numbered 5, after V lost 6 bases and J lost 1 base. The CDR3 reads CASRGGGSQETQYF. CDR3 sequence (DNA): TGTGCCAGCAGGGGTGGCGGGAGCCAAGAGACCCAGTACTTC.

The CDR3 coding sequence is TGTGCCAGCAGCTTCCCGGGACTCCAAGAGACCCAGTACTTC. This encodes CASSFPGLQETQYF. The chain uses TRBV5-6 and TRBJ2-5; the D gene is possibly TRBD2 (6 bases). Germline values: CDR1 SGHDT, CDR2 YYEEEE. V lost 2 bases to trimming and J lost 1 base, with 9 bases between them. This CDR3 has 14 amino acids. Filled out from reference TRBV5-6 and TRBJ2-5, the complete variable domain reads DAGVTQSPTHLIKTRGQQVTLRCSPKSGHDTVSWYQQALGQGPQFIFQYYEEEERQRGNFPDRFSGHQFPNYSSELNVNALLLGDSALYLCASSFPGLQETQYFGPGTRLLVL.

The rearrangement joins TRBV4-2 to TRBJ1-1; no definite D call. Germline CDR1 is LGHNA and CDR2 is YNFKEQ. This CDR3 has 15 residues. The germline V and J ends were trimmed by 5 bases and 7 bases, with 20 bases remaining between them. The DNA of the CDR3 is TGTGCCAGCAGCTTAACAACCAGGACCTCCGATGAAGCTTTCTTT. Translation gives CASSLTTRTSDEAFF.

The rearrangement uses TRBV29-1 and TRBJ2-4, with 7 positions matching TRBD1. Germline V lookup: CDR1 SQVTM, CDR2 ANQGSEA. Trimming cost V 5 bases and J 6 bases; bases outside gene matches: 7. This CDR3 contains 13 residues. The DNA of the CDR3 is TGCAGCGTTAGGGGGCCAGAGGGAAACATTCAGTACTTC. Amino acids: CSVRGPEGNIQYF.

The chain combines TRBV18 with TRBJ2-1; no definite D call. V was clipped by 2 bases and J by 7 bases, with 12 bases between them. The CDR3 consists of 14 residues. The germline gives CDR1 KGHSH, CDR2 LQKENI. CDR3 bases: TGTGCCAGCTCACCAAGGGCTAGTCTTAATGAGCAGTTCTTC. This sequence encodes CASSPRASLNEQFF. The complete variable domain, with remaining parts taken from reference TRBV18 and TRBJ2-1, reads NAGVMQNPRHLVRRRGQEARLRCSPMKGHSHVYWYRQLPEEGLKFMVYLQKENIIDESGMPKERFSAEFPKEGPSILRIQQVVRGDSAAYFCASSPRASLNEQFFGPGTRLTVL.

The CDR3 nucleotides are TGTGCCAGCAGTTACTGGGGACAGGGCGCCGGGGAGCTGTTTTTT. This gives the protein CASSYWGQGAGELFF. The J gene is TRBJ2-2, the V gene TRBV6-6; 9 nucleotides align to TRBD1. Germline values: CDR1 MNHNY, CDR2 SVGAGI (reference sequence). Losses at the gene ends were 1 base for V and 6 bases for J; bases not matched to a gene: 3. The CDR3 sequence is 15 residues long.

This chain uses TRBV5-1 with TRBJ2-2; D uncertain. The CDR3 is made up of 14 amino acids. V lost 0 bases to trimming and J lost 4 bases, with 7 bases between them. Germline V gene sequence: CDR1 SGHRS, CDR2 YFSETQ. CDR3 nucleotides: TGCGCCAGCAGCTTGGTACTCCGCACCGGGGAGCTGTTTTTT. Translating it yields CASSLVLRTGELFF.

The V gene is TRBV19, the J gene TRBJ1-2; 7 bases are a match to TRBD1. Germline CDR1 and CDR2: LNHDA and SQIVND (reference sequence). Trimming cost V 2 bases and J 7 bases; bases outside gene matches: 7. The CDR3 is made up of 14 amino acids. CDR3 protein: CASSINRGIAGYTF. CDR3 sequence (DNA): TGTGCCAGTAGTATAAACAGGGGTATAGCTGGCTACACCTTC.

The chain is built from TRBV6-1 and TRBJ2-5; 9 nucleotides line up with TRBD2. V lost 1 base and J lost 3; bases outside the gene matches: 3. Germline assignment: CDR1 MNHNS and CDR2 SASEGT. CDR3 length equals 15 residues. The CDR3 region has the DNA TGTGCCAGCAGTGAAGACCCTAGCGGGGAAGAGACCCAGTACTTC. Translation gives CASSEDPSGEETQYF.

The V call is TRBV10-3, the J call TRBJ2-3; D possibly corresponds to TRBD1 (6 bases). V lost 10 bases to trimming and J lost 2 bases, with 13 bases between them. CDR3 length: 13 residues. Per germline, CDR1 ENHRY and CDR2 SYGVKD. The CDR3, as DNA: TGTGCCAGAAACAGGGAATTCACAGATACGCAGTATTTT. Translation gives CARNREFTDTQYF.

This clone came up once. As DNA, the CDR3 is TGTGCCAGCAGCGTCCGGGACAGGGTCGCTGGCTACACCTTC. Translated: CASSVRDRVAGYTF. The J gene is TRBJ1-2, the V gene TRBV5-4; the match to TRBD1 covers 9 bases. Germline values: CDR1 SGHNT, CDR2 YYREEE (reference sequence). V gave up 4 bases and J gave up 7 bases; unmatched junction bases: 8. The CDR3 has 14 amino acids.

This sequence joins TRBV9 and TRBJ1-3; D is ambiguous. V lost 0 bases to trimming and J lost 0 bases, with 7 bases between them. The CDR3 spans 15 residues. Germline values: CDR1 SGDLS, CDR2 YYNGEE. The DNA of the CDR3 is TGTGCCAGCAGCGTAGTTCCGGCCTCTGGAAACACCATATATTTT. This gives the protein CASSVVPASGNTIYF. Variable domain in full (rest from reference TRBV9 and TRBJ1-3): DSGVTQTPKHLITATGQRVTLRCSPRSGDLSVYWYQQSLDQGLQFLIQYYNGEERAKGNILERFSAQQFPDLHSELNLSSLELGDSALYFCASSVVPASGNTIYFGEGSWLTVV.

The J gene is TRBJ2-7, the V gene TRBV5-4; no definite D call. The CDR3 runs 14 residues. CDR1 and CDR2 from the germline V gene are SGHNT and YYREEE (reference sequence). Trimming took 4 bases from V and 0 from J, leaving 11 bases between them. The CDR3 protein is CASSPKTSSYEQYF. CDR3 coding DNA: TGTGCCAGCAGCCCTAAAACCAGCTCCTACGAGCAGTACTTC.

This chain links TRBV28 with TRBJ1-1, with D maybe TRBD1 (6 bases). Looked up from germline, CDR1 is MDHEN and CDR2 is SYDVKM. V was trimmed by 6 bases and J by 1 base, leaving 12 bases between them. CDR3 length: 14 residues. The CDR3 DNA sequence: TGTGCCAGCAGCACATCAGGGGCGAACACTGAAGCTTTCTTT. Protein product: CASSTSGANTEAFF.

V gene TRBV5-1 combines with J gene TRBJ2-7; weak D call: TRBD1 (6 bases). V was shortened by 3 bases and J by 3 bases, with 19 bases between the two germline ends. Looked up from germline, CDR1 is SGHRS and CDR2 is YFSETQ. This CDR3 comprises 16 residues. CDR3 bases: TGCGCCAGCAGCTCGCCTCTGGGGGCAGGGAACTACGAGCAGTACTTC. This codes for CASSSPLGAGNYEQYF.

The sample holds one count of this clone. This sequence joins TRBV12-5 and TRBJ1-5; D remains ambiguous. This CDR3 region has 13 residues. CDR1 is LGHNT, CDR2 FRNRAP, per germline. V lost 6 bases and J lost 5, with 11 bases in between. This CDR3 reads CASGPDLDQPQHF. The CDR3 DNA reads TGTGCTAGTGGACCAGACCTCGATCAGCCCCAGCATTTT.

This chain connects TRBV7-2 to TRBJ1-3, with 12 bases matching TRBD1. The CDR3 extends over 14 amino acids. Germline CDR1 SGHTA, CDR2 FQGNSA. The V segment lost 4 bases and the J segment 6 bases; nucleotides outside the gene matches: 1. The CDR3, as DNA: TGTGCCAGCAGCTGGGGACAGGGGGCAAACACCATATATTTT. Encoded protein: CASSWGQGANTIYF.

The chain employs TRBV5-6 and TRBJ2-7; 8 bases are shared with TRBD2. CDR1 SGHDT and CDR2 YYEEEE come from the germline V gene. The trim removed 4 bases at V and 7 bases at J, leaving 22 bases unmatched. The CDR3 spans 18 residues. The CDR3 reads CASSPLPGLERPGGEQYF. CDR3 sequence (DNA): TGTGCCAGCAGCCCCCTACCGGGACTAGAGCGTCCGGGGGGGGAGCAGTACTTC.

This rearrangement joins TRBV18 to TRBJ1-1; D is ambiguous. V was cut by 6 bases and J by 1 base, with 24 bases left in between. The CDR3 consists of 18 residues. Germline CDR1 reads KGHSH; CDR2 reads LQKENI. CDR3 amino acids: CASSQNRAPSLANTEAFF. CDR3 DNA sequence: TGTGCCAGCTCCCAAAACCGGGCCCCCAGTTTGGCGAACACTGAAGCTTTCTTT.

The chain is built from TRBV11-2 and TRBJ1-6, with 8 positions matching TRBD1. The length of the CDR3 is 15 residues. Trimming at V came to 4 bases and at J to 4 bases, leaving 3 bases not matched to a gene. The V gene's germline CDR1 is SGHAT and CDR2 FQNNGV. Here the CDR3 DNA reads TGTGCCAGCAGCTGGGGACAGGTTTATAATTCACCCCTCCACTTT. It is translated as CASSWGQVYNSPLHF.

This chain connects TRBV6-1 to TRBJ1-5; D gene ambiguous. This CDR3 comprises 14 residues. V shed 7 bases and J shed 0 bases, with 10 bases lying between them. Germline assignment: CDR1 MNHNS and CDR2 SASEGT. The CDR3: CASMELGSNQPQHF. The DNA of the CDR3 is TGTGCCAGCATGGAATTGGGTAGCAATCAGCCCCAGCATTTT.

The chain joins TRBV7-2 to TRBJ1-5; 7 nucleotides align to TRBD1. This CDR3 comprises 14 residues. Per germline, CDR1 SGHTA and CDR2 FQGNSA. Trimming at V came to 4 bases and at J to 4 bases, leaving 4 bases not matched to a gene. The CDR3 reads CASSSQQGNQPQHF. The DNA of the CDR3 is TGTGCCAGCAGCTCCCAACAGGGGAATCAGCCCCAGCATTTT.